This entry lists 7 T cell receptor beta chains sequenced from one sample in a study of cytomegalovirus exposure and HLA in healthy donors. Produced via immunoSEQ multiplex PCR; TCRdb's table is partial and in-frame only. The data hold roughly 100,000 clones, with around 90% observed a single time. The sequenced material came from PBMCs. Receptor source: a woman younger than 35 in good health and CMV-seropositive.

CDR3 nucleotide sequence: TGTGCCAGCAGCCACCAAGTGGGACGGGGGGCAACTAATGAAAAACTGTTTTTT. Its translation: CASSHQVGRGATNEKLFF. V is TRBV4-2 and J is TRBJ1-4, with D tentatively TRBD1 (5 bases). The germline V gene has CDR1 LGHNA and CDR2 YNFKEQ. The CDR3 is 18 residues long. Trimming removed 3 bases from V and 0 bases from J, with 17 bases in between.

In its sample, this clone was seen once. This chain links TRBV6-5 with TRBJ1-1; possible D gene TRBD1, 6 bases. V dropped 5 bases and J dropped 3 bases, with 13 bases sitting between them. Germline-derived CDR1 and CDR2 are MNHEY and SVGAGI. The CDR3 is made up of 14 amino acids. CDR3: CASSPWTDDTEAFF. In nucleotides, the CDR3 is TGTGCCAGCAGTCCTTGGACAGACGACACTGAAGCTTTCTTT.

The CDR3 nucleotides read TGTGCCAGCGGGTCAGGACTAGCGGTCCCCAATGAGCAGTTCTTC. Its translation is CASGSGLAVPNEQFF. The chain couples TRBV2 to TRBJ2-1, with 10 bases aligning to TRBD2. The CDR3 length is 15 residues. Losses at the gene ends were 8 bases for V and 6 bases for J; bases not matched to a gene: 10. Germline CDR1 SNHLY, CDR2 FYNNEI.

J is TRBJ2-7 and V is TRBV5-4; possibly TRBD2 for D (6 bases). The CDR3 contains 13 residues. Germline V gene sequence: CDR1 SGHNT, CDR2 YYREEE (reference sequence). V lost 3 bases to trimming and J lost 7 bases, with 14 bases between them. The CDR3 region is CASSSSGVREQYF. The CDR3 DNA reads TGTGCCAGCAGCTCCTCGGGGGTTCGGGAGCAGTACTTC. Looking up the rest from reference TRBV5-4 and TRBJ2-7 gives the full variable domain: ETGVTQSPTHLIKTRGQQVTLRCSSQSGHNTVSWYQQALGQGPQFIFQYYREEENGRGNFPPRFSGLQFPNYSSELNVNALELDDSALYLCASSSSGVREQYFGPGTRLTVT.

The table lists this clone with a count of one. The CDR3 sequence: CATGGAPYNEKLFF. CDR3 nucleotide sequence: TGTGCCACCGGAGGGGCGCCTTATAATGAAAAACTGTTTTTT. J is TRBJ1-4 and V is TRBV15, with a tentative D call TRBD1 (5 bases). The CDR3 consists of 14 residues. The V and J ends lost 8 bases and 4 bases respectively, with 14 bases between them. CDR1 is LNHNV, CDR2 YYDKDF, per germline (reference sequence).

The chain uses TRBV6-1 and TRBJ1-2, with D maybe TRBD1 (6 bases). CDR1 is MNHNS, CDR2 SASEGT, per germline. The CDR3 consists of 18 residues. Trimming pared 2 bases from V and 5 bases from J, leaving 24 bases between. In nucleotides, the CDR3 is TGTGCCAGCAGTGAAAATGGAGGTCTTGCCGGGACACGTTATGGCTACACCTTC. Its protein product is CASSENGGLAGTRYGYTF.

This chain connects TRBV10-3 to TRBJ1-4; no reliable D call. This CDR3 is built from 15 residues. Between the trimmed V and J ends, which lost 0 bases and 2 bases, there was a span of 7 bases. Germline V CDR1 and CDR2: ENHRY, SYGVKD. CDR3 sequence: CAISESGGTNEKLFF. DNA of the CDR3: TGTGCCATCAGTGAGTCGGGAGGGACTAATGAAAAACTGTTTTTT.